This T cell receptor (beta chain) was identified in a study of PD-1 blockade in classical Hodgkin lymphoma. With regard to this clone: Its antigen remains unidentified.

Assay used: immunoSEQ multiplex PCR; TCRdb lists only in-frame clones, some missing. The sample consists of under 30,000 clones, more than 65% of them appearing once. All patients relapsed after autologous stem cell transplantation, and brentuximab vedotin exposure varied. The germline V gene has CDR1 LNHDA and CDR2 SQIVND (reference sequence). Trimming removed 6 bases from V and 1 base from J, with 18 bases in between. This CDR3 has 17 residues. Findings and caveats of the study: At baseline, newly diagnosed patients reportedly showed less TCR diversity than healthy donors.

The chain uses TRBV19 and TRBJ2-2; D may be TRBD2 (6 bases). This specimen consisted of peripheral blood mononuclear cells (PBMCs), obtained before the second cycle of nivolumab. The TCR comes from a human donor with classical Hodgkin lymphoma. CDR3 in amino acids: CASRPLGGGWNTGELFF. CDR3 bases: TGTGCCAGTAGACCCCTGGGAGGCGGGTGGAACACCGGGGAGCTGTTTTTT.